A selection of T cell receptor beta chains follows, all from one sample in a study of blood T cell repertoires in COVID-19. Only in-frame clones appear in the TCRdb table, and some are missing; sequencing was by immunoSEQ multiplex PCR. The data contain around 150,000 clones, 80% to 90% of them singletons. The specimen was PBMCs or T cells enriched from blood (not recorded which). The receptors stem from a woman aged 45 to 65 with acute COVID-19. The conserved cysteine and the conserved F or W are not part of the CDR3 here. Each record gives: V gene, CDR3 protein.

>TRBV7-2
ASVRGANYGYT
>TRBV5-6
ASSLAEEGPYGYT
>TRBV5-4
ASSLAGVGGTEAF
>TRBV19
ASSVSGYNQPQH
>TRBV19
ASSTGQNTEAF
>TRBV9
ASSGTGYGYT
>TRBV20-1
SARASEYLT
>TRBV11-2
ASSLGGLAGVWQY
>TRBV7-9
ASSSPSGQETQY
>TRBV19
ASPVRENIQY
>TRBV11-3
ASSLTTGTGLNSPLH
>TRBV6-5
ASTRTGLSTDTQY
>TRBV10-3
AITGGAEAF
>TRBV21-1
ASSHGTSGNYEQY
>TRBV18
ASSPPPPGDTQY
>TRBV7-9
ASSLSGAAGANVLT
>TRBV7-2
ASSVFGTGTYEQY
>TRBV3-1/TRBV3-2
ASSRGVNVLT
>TRBV4-1
ASSPDRGGGYIQY
>TRBV5-1
ASKNFRSGTDTQY
>TRBV13
ASSLEEAEEQF
>TRBV27
ASSPRGAGSFYEQY
>TRBV4-2
ASSQRDRGTDTQY
>TRBV2
ASRSSGTGELF
>TRBV6-5
ASNLELNTEAF
>TRBV11-2
ASSSTGHPGTYEQY
>TRBV15
ATSRDKGQVNTEAF
>TRBV19
ASSSNPTITDTQY
>TRBV14
ASSQAGLAGVDEQY
>TRBV21-1
ASSVNRRTGVIYEQY
>TRBV9
ASSVGLEDEAF
>TRBV5-6
ASSENGGMGEKLF
>TRBV9
ASSSEGRSNQPQH
>TRBV4-3
ASSQVLGGLDEQY
>TRBV9
ASSVGGRATNEKLF
>TRBV19
ASSMGQGDRSRTEAF
>TRBV9
ASSGRTSGRMAETQY
>TRBV7-3
ASSLSFGGRSEQF
>TRBV7-8
ASSLGAGGPSGNTIY
>TRBV4-1
ASSQTDRIPSYEQY
>TRBV7-2
ASSPTGGLANYGYT
>TRBV7-2
ASSKDNSYNEQF
>TRBV2
ASTEGVLSGANVLT
>TRBV9
ASSVAVTGELF
>TRBV6-5
ASSLDRDLYT
>TRBV15
ATAVQSNTGELF
>TRBV15
ATSREGREPFYNEQF
>TRBV7-9
ASTPDTQNTEAF
>TRBV11-2
ASSFGQGWTETQY
>TRBV7-9
ASSKHREIGRLSGNTIY
>TRBV19
ASTPPGSFTGELF
>TRBV5-1
ASSLPWTSGGGDTQY
>TRBV29-1
SVWDSGYEQY
>TRBV19
ASGHRQGPETQY
>TRBV12-3/TRBV12-4
ASSSSKWTGY
>TRBV2
ASSETQGMDGYT
>TRBV13
ASSPRSGSSTDTQY